Presented here are 4 T cell receptor beta chains from one specimen sequenced in a study of OX40 agonist ivuxolimab in advanced cancers. The protocol was immunoSEQ multiplex PCR, while the TCRdb copy is restricted to in-frame clones and leaves out a portion. Of about 51,000 clones detected, around 77% appear once; the ten largest clones hold roughly 2%. Specimen: CD4+ or CD8+ T cells sorted from blood, collected in a trial of the OX40 agonist ivuxolimab. Every receptor here comes from an adult with an advanced solid tumor such as melanoma, head and neck, liver or kidney cancer.

The chain links TRBV28 to TRBJ1-2; D not resolved. Trimming pared 7 bases from V and 4 bases from J, leaving 4 bases between. CDR1 is MDHEN, CDR2 SYDVKM, per germline. This CDR3 has 10 amino acids. The CDR3 nucleotides read TGTGCCAGCACGCCCTATGGCTACACCTTC. Protein product: CASTPYGYTF.

This sequence joins TRBV21-1 and TRBJ2-3; the D call TRBD2 from the table was never checked on the DNA. TRBV21-1 is a pseudogene segment. The CDR3 loop spans 18 amino acids. CDR3 protein: CASSREGPSGRGTDTQYF. The DNA of the CDR3 is TGTGCCAGCAGCAGAGAAGGGCCTAGCGGGAGGGGCACAGATACGCAGTATTTT.

The chain combines TRBV2 with TRBJ1-4, with 8 positions matching TRBD1. Germline assignment: CDR1 SNHLY and CDR2 FYNNEI. This CDR3 has 15 amino acids. The V and J ends lost 6 bases and 6 bases, in that order; junction bases with no gene match: 9. CDR3 sequence: CASRQRTGRHEKLFF. As DNA, the CDR3 is TGTGCCAGCAGGCAAAGGACAGGGCGGCATGAAAAACTGTTTTTT.

V usage is TRBV10-3 and J usage is TRBJ2-3, with D perhaps matching TRBD1 (5 bases). CDR3 size: 14 residues. Germline CDR1 and CDR2: ENHRY and SYGVKD. V was pared by 4 bases and J by 1 base, with 9 bases between. CDR3 residues: CAISGIGGTDTQYF. The CDR3 region has the DNA TGTGCCATCAGTGGTATAGGGGGCACAGATACGCAGTATTTT.